What follows is one T cell receptor beta chain and its context. Its cognate antigen has yet to be identified. The observed sequence ends 3 residues before the CDR3 terminus, with the missing tail filled in from the germline J gene. The record originates from a study of T cells in women clearing cervical HPV infection (dated by TCRdb to 2016 to 2019). With regard to the full study: The cases were 20 to 25 women with histologically confirmed HPV16-related CIN3 or worse, and 2 of those women had invasive cancers. Blood from cases was collected at the visit where the lesion was first found, while blood from controls was collected once the infection could no longer be detected. Five blinded duplicates per group were added as quality controls, so that approximately 60 samples were obtained: about 50 participants and about 10 replicates. In the parent cohort, around 9,900 women aged 18 or older were enrolled in Guanacaste, Costa Rica, during 1993 to 1994 and then followed for approximately seven years. A median age of roughly 33 years was observed in cases versus approximately 40 in controls, and no significant differences in baseline characteristics were found. This exploratory proof-of-principle case-control study, nested within the Guanacaste HPV Natural History Study in Costa Rica, compared TCR repertoires among women with different cervical HPV16 outcomes. For cases, the median interval between lesion detection and blood sampling was over 130 days, with an interquartile range of about 80 to 210 days. HLA typing was available for only a few women, so HLA type could not be excluded as a confounder. Cases were matched to controls by age within five years and by the year the sample was collected. Controls were over 20 women whose single incident HPV16 infection cleared within 12 months without precancer or cancer developing.

The research as a whole found: Cases had lower TRBV6-7 relative abundance than controls (approximately 0.1% versus 0.16%; Bonferroni P = 0.0008). Cases were distinguished from controls with an estimated AUC of 0.65 to 0.85 by random forest classifiers combining richness and V gene abundances. Across sequencing depths, CIN3+ cases showed significantly higher TCR repertoire richness than controls, but evenness did not differ between the groups. Because the number of T cells in each sample was unknown, differences in richness could reflect differing T-cell content rather than repertoire biology. Whether associations preceded infection or resulted from infection could not be shown with the cross-sectional design, and effector/memory subsets and HPV-specific T cells were not isolated.

Here V drops 4 bases and J drops 2 bases, and the junction holds 3 bases not matched to any gene. Reading from cysteine to phenylalanine, the CDR3 counts 14 amino acids. The 33 bases shown cover part of the CDR3, and their frame starts at base 1. From the germline V gene, CDR1 is MGHRA and CDR2 is YSYEKL. Every participant had a single incident cervical HPV16 infection, and women with prevalent HPV16 infections were excluded. Cervical HPV DNA was detected with MY09/MY11 PCR, and genotyping was done with dot-blot hybridization. More than 14 mL of heparinized blood were centrifuged, and the buffy coat was split into aliquots, frozen at -30 degrees C, and then kept at -80 degrees C. Genomic DNA was extracted from buffy coat specimens using QIAGEN kits. Using the immunoSEQ assay, multiplex PCR amplified TCR beta CDR3 regions from an average of around 1.2 ug of genomic DNA per sample. Primer bias was corrected in the assay by using a complete synthetic TCR repertoire to establish an amplification baseline. The amplicons were sequenced on the Illumina platform. In the paper's pipeline: Sequences were error-corrected by clustering with frequency ratios and a modified nearest-neighbor algorithm, then analyzed in the immunoSEQ Analyzer with IMGT gene definitions. At each rarefaction depth, TCR richness and evenness were averaged across 20 rarefaction repeats, and samples with fewer sequences than that depth were excluded. Wilcoxon rank sum tests with FDR correction were used to compare relative abundances of V, D and J genes between the groups. In the blinded duplicates, the intraclass correlation was less than 97% for TCR richness and averaged 76.4% across more than 65 gene segments. In its TCRdb copy, this immuneACCESS table keeps in-frame sequences only and misses some clones. Where compared with another copy, unresolved V genes explain less than half of these, and the others have no known cause. That table supplies the V and J calls and clone size; D and trimming were determined from the DNA. For this sample, the table gives 30,000 or so clones. The top ten clones comprise 8.4% of the sample.

The clonotype originates from a woman between 18 and 70 years old with a cervical HPV16 infection that either progressed to CIN3+ or cleared (not recorded which). Recombination connected TRBV4-1 to TRBJ2-7, and TRBD1 matches 9 of the central bases. Sequencing used blood buffy coat. The CDR3 sequence is CASSPTGGAYEQYF. The sequenced CDR3 bases are TGCGCCAGCAGCCCGACAGGGGGTGCCTACGAG.